Included here is one T cell receptor beta chain sequence, with context. The donors were all Caucasian adults (living in Nashville, Tennessee). CD4+ cells yielded CD45RA+ naive and CD45RA-negative memory subsets. The CDR3 consists of 14 residues. CDR1 and CDR2 (germline): SGHTA, FQGTGA. Trimming stripped 5 bases from V and 1 base from J, with 9 bases between. Sequenced by immunoSEQ multiplex PCR; TCRdb stores in-frame clones only, minus some. The data contain 900,000 to 1,200,000 clones, approximately 78% of them singletons. This entry is derived from a study of shared clonotypes between healthy human individuals. Study background: Sampling drew on donors who were a couple of women and a few men aged 18 to 49.

J is TRBJ2-1 and V is TRBV7-3; tentatively, D is TRBD1 (5 bases). The material sequenced was memory CD4+ T cells from PBMCs. The subset denotes: CD45RA-negative fraction. The sequence was obtained from a man between 18 and 29 years old in good health. Some clones in this sample may be carry-over from other donors' samples. CDR3 DNA sequence: TGTGCCAGCAGCCCAGGGCGATCCTACAATGAGCAGTTCTTC. This sequence encodes CASSPGRSYNEQFF. Looking up the rest from reference TRBV7-3 and TRBJ2-1 gives the full variable domain: GAGVSQTPSNKVTEKGKYVELRCDPISGHTALYWYRQSLGQGPEFLIYFQGTGAADDSGLPNDRFFAVRPEGSVSTLKIQRTERGDSAVYLCASSPGRSYNEQFFGPGTRLTVL.